Listed below are T cell receptor beta chains from one sample, sequenced in a study of human T cells and chemical hapten exposure. One entry per CDR3 protein, called by TCRdb with MiXCR from the RACE reads. The sample lists fewer than 350,000 distinct CDR3 sequences; approximately 8% were seen once. The specimen comprised whole blood, sampled in connection with sensitization to the hapten diphenylcyclopropenone (DPC). The receptors here all came from a man younger than 35 with alopecia areata. Some clones in this sample may be carry-over from other donors' samples. The conserved cysteine and the conserved F or W are not part of the CDR3 here.

J: TRBJ2-1; V: TRBV4-3; CDR3: ASSQTPQGSNNNEQF
J: TRBJ2-7; V: TRBV28; CDR3: ASSFKVRGDSYEQY
J: TRBJ1-6; V: TRBV7-2; CDR3: ASSFPPSSYNSPLH
J: TRBJ1-4; V: TRBV7-9; CDR3: ASSLGARGRPGKEKLF
J: TRBJ1-1; V: TRBV29-1; CDR3: SVGYGDGNTEAF
J: TRBJ2-1; V: TRBV6-1; CDR3: ASSEEAGGAYNEQF
J: TRBJ1-1; V: TRBV21-1; CDR3: ASSKATENTEAF
J: TRBJ1-6; V: TRBV27; CDR3: ASSLTEANNTPLH
J: TRBJ2-3; V: TRBV7-3; CDR3: ASSPRGGDPDTQY
J: TRBJ1-1; V: TRBV12-3/TRBV12-4; CDR3: ASGYGGGEAF
J: TRBJ2-3; V: TRBV15; CDR3: ATSRDGFSNTDTQY
J: TRBJ1-5; V: TRBV5-1; CDR3: ASSLGAGDQPQH
J: TRBJ1-1; V: TRBV6-2/TRBV6-3; CDR3: ASSYIRNMRAF
J: TRBJ1-6; V: TRBV5-1; CDR3: ASSLGTGRDSPLH
J: TRBJ2-3; V: TRBV20-1; CDR3: SARLVLDPVTQY